A selection of T cell receptor beta chains follows, all from one sample in a study of blood T cell repertoires in COVID-19. Sequencing used immunoSEQ multiplex PCR; TCRdb keeps in-frame clones, though not all of them. The data contain approximately 210,000 clones, 92% of them singletons. The sample comprised peripheral blood. Source of these receptors: a man younger than 40 with acute or convalescent COVID-19. The conserved cysteine and the conserved F or W are not part of the CDR3 here.

TRBJ2-1	TRBV29-1	SVAGQGNYNEQF
TRBJ2-7	TRBV5-1	ASSLATSGGYEQY
TRBJ1-5	TRBV2	ASSVETPVNQPQH
TRBJ2-7	TRBV11-2	ASKKTGGDSYEQY
TRBJ2-1	TRBV11-3	ASSLVREASQF
TRBJ2-1	TRBV5-4	ASSLGGLAGPYNEQF
TRBJ1-3	TRBV28	ASSGAFRNGDTIY
TRBJ1-2	TRBV19	ASSIRDTNYGYT
TRBJ2-1	TRBV20-1	SAVYNEQF
TRBJ2-2	TRBV11-1	ASSFQGNTGELF
TRBJ2-7	TRBV5-5	ASSLVGGRASSEQY
TRBJ2-1	TRBV11-2	ASSSGLAGANEQF
TRBJ2-2	TRBV5-1	ASSYPSGAGELF
TRBJ2-7	TRBV28	ASSRTGGLYEQY
TRBJ1-5	TRBV5-1	ASSLDGRGTSNQPQH
TRBJ1-2	TRBV27	ASSWDRADSYGYT